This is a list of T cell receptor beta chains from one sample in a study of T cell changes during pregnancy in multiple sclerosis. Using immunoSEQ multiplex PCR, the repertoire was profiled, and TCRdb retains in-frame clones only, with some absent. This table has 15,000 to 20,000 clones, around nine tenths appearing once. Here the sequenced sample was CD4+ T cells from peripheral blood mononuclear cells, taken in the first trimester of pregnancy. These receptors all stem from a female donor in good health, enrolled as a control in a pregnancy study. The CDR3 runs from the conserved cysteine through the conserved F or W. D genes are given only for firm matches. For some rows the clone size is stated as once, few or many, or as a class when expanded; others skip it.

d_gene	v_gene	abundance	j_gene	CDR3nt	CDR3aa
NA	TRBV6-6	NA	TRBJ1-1	TGTGCCAGCAGCGACCGGCCCCGGGAGGGAACTGAAGCTTTCTTT	CASSDRPREGTEAFF
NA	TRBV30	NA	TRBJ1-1	TGTGCCTGGAATCCGGGACTTATGAACACTGAAGCTTTCTTT	CAWNPGLMNTEAFF
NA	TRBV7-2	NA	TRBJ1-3	TGTGCCAGCAGCTTAGGACAGCAGAGCTCTGGAAACACCATATATTTT	CASSLGQQSSGNTIYF
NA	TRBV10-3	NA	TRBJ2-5	TGTGCCATCAGCCTTTCGGAGGGGTCGGGGGAGACCCAGTACTTC	CAISLSEGSGETQYF
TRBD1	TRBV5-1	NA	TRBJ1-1	TGCGCCAGCAGCTTGGCGACAGGGAACCCTGAAGCTTTCTTT	CASSLATGNPEAFF
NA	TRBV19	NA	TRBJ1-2	TGTGCCAGTAGTATCCCCCCGACAGCGATGTTTAACTATGGCTACACCTTC	CASSIPPTAMFNYGYTF
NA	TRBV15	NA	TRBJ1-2	TGTGCCACCAGCGGACAGTCCCACTATGGCTACACCTTC	CATSGQSHYGYTF
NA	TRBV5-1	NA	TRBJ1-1	TGCGCCAGCACCCAATCCGGGAGGGGGGGCCACACTGAAGCTTTCTTT	CASTQSGRGGHTEAFF
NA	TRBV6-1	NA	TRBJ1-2	TGTGCCAGCAGCGCAGTGCCGCCTAACTATGGCTACACCTTC	CASSAVPPNYGYTF
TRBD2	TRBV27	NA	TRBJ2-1	TGTGCCAGCAGCCGACTAGCGGAAGCCCATTTAAACAATGAGCAGTTCTTC	CASSRLAEAHLNNEQFF
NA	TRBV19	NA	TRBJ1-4	TGTGCCAGTAGTATTTCTCGGACTACAACTTATGAAAAACTGTTTTTT	CASSISRTTTYEKLFF
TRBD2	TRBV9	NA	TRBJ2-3	TGTGCCAGCAGCGTAGCCCCCCCGGGAGCGGGATCAGATACGCAGTATTTT	CASSVAPPGAGSDTQYF
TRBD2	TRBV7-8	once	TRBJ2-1	TGTGCCAGCAGCTTAGGTAGGACTAGCGGTTCCAATGAGCAGTTCTTC	CASSLGRTSGSNEQFF
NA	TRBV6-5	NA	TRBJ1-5	TGTGCCAGCGGGCGGGCTAGCAATCAGCCCCAGCATTTT	CASGRASNQPQHF
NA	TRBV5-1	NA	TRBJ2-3	TGCGCCAGCAGCTGGGGTGGGGCAGCCTCGGGCACAGATACGCAGTATTTT	CASSWGGAASGTDTQYF
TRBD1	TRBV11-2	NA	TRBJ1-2	TGTGCCAGCAGCCCAGACAGGGGATGGGGCTACACCTTC	CASSPDRGWGYTF
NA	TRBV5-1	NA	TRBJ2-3	TGCGCCAGCAGCGGGGGAGCGGCTAGCGTCACAGATACGCAGTATTTT	CASSGGAASVTDTQYF
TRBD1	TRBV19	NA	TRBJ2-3	TGTGCCAGTAGTACCGGGACAGGGCTCACAGATACGCAGTATTTT	CASSTGTGLTDTQYF
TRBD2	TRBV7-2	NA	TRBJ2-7	TGTGCCAGCAGCTCTAGCGGGAACAACTACGAACAGTACTTC	CASSSSGNNYEQYF
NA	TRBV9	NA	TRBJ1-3	TGTGCCAGCAGCACAGGGAAGACTGGAAACACCATATATTTT	CASSTGKTGNTIYF
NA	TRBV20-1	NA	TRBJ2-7	TGCAGTGCTTCCTTGGACAGTGCAGACTTC	CSASLDSADF
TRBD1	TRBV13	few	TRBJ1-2	TGTGCCAGCAGCCCGCGGGGACAGGGAGACGACTATGGCTACACCTTC	CASSPRGQGDDYGYTF
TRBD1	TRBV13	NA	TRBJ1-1	TGTGCCAGCAGCTTAGGGACAGGGTTTTGGGACACTGAAGCTTTCTTT	CASSLGTGFWDTEAFF
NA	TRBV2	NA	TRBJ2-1	TGTGCCAGCAGTGAAATTAGCTCCTACAATGAGCAGTTCTTC	CASSEISSYNEQFF
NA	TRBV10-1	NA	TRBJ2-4	TGCGCCAGCAGTGAAGGAGGCCAGGGGAACATTCAGTACTTC	CASSEGGQGNIQYF
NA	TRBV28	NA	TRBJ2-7	TGTGCCAGCACTTGGGCGGGCAGCTTCTACGAGCAGTACTTC	CASTWAGSFYEQYF
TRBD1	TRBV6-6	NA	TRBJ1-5	TGTGCCAGCAGTTACCCCGGACAGGGCTCCAATCAGCCCCAGCATTTT	CASSYPGQGSNQPQHF
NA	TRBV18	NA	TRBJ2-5	TGTGCCAGCTCACCAACGGTCTCGGGATTAGAGACCCAGTACTTC	CASSPTVSGLETQYF
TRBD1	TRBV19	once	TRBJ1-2	TGTGCCAGTAGTCCGCGGGACAGGCCAGGCTACACCTTC	CASSPRDRPGYTF
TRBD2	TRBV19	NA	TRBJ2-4	TGTGCCAGTAGCCAGCGGGGGACGAGCATTGTAGCCAAAAACATTCAGTACTTC	CASSQRGTSIVAKNIQYF
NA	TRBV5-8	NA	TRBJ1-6	TGTGCCAGCAGCCCGATAATAGCGGTTTCACCCCTCCACTTT	CASSPIIAVSPLHF
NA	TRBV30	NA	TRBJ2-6	TGTGCCTGGAGCCCCCCCGGAGGCGGCCGCTCTGGGGCCAACGTCCTGACTTTC	CAWSPPGGGRSGANVLTF
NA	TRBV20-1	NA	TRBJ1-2	TGCAGTGTAGGCAGGGAAGGTGGCTACACCTTC	CSVGREGGYTF
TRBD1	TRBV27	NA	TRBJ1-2	TGTGCCAGCAGTTTTTTGGGACAGGGACTTAACTATGGCTACACCTTC	CASSFLGQGLNYGYTF
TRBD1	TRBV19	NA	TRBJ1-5	TGTGCCAGTAGCTACGGACAGGGGGCATATCAGCCCCAGCATTTT	CASSYGQGAYQPQHF
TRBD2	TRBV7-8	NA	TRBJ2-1	TGTGCCAGCAGCCCCGCAGGACTAGCGAACAATGAGCAGTTCTTC	CASSPAGLANNEQFF
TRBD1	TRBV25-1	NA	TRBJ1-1	TGTGCCAGTTCACGAGGGGGCAACACTGAAGCTTTCTTT	CASSRGGNTEAFF
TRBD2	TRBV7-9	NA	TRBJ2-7	TGTGCCAGCAGCGGGGCGGGAGGGCCTGTGTTGGAGCAGTACTTC	CASSGAGGPVLEQYF
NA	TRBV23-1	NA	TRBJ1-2	TGCGCCAGCAGTCAGCCCAGGAGGGGCACTAACTATGGCTACACCTTC	CASSQPRRGTNYGYTF
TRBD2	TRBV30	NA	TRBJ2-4	TGTGCCTGGAGGGGGGGACTAGCGGGACGGAACATTCAGTACTTC	CAWRGGLAGRNIQYF
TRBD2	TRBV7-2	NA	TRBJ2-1	TGTGCCAGCAGCTCGGGACTAGTCCGGTTCTTC	CASSSGLVRFF
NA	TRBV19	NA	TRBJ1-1	TGTGCCAGTAGTCTTGTTACATTGAACACTGAAGCTTTCTTT	CASSLVTLNTEAFF
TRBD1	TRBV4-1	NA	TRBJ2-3	TGCGCCAGCAGCCGAACACAGGGGAGCACAGATACGCAGTATTTT	CASSRTQGSTDTQYF
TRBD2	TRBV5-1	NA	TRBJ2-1	TGCGCCAGCAGCTTAATAGCGGGGATGAACAATGAGCAGTTCTTC	CASSLIAGMNNEQFF
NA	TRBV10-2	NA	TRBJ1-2	TGCGCCAGCAGTGAGGGGGGCCCTAACTATGGCTACACCTTC	CASSEGGPNYGYTF
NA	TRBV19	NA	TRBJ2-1	TGTGCCAGTACCGTAGGACTAAACAATGAGCAGTTCTTC	CASTVGLNNEQFF
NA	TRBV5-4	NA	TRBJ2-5	TGTGCCAGCAGCTTCCCGGGAGCAGAGACCCAGTACTTC	CASSFPGAETQYF
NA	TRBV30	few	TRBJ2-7	TGTGCCTGGAGGGCGTGGAGGGACCTTAGCTCGAGCTACGAGCAGTACTTC	CAWRAWRDLSSSYEQYF
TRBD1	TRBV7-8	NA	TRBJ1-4	TGTGCCAGCAGCGGTCGGACAGGGGGCGCGATCCCCGAAAAACTGTTTTTT	CASSGRTGGAIPEKLFF
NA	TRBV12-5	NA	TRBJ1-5	TGTGCTAGTGGTACATGGACGGAGGGGAGGCCCCAGCATTTT	CASGTWTEGRPQHF
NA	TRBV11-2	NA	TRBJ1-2	TGTGCCAGCAGCCAGGCTGCCAGCTATGGCTACACCTTC	CASSQAASYGYTF
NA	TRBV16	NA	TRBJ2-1	TGTGCCAGCAGCCAATCGGGGGCAGGGTCTAGTGAGCAGTTCTTC	CASSQSGAGSSEQFF
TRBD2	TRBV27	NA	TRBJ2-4	TGTGCCAGCAGGAGGAGCGGGAGCCCGATCCTAGCCAAAAACATTCAGTACTTC	CASRRSGSPILAKNIQYF
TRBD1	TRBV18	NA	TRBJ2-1	TGTGCCAGCTCACCGAGAGACCCCGCGGACAGGTATACCTACAATGAGCAGTTCTTC	CASSPRDPADRYTYNEQFF